The clone carrying this T cell receptor (beta chain) was seen more than once but under ten times. Germline CDR1 is DFQATT and CDR2 is SNEGSKA (reference sequence). The ends were cut back, 0 bases at V and 5 bases at J, with 7 bases in the middle. This CDR3 region has 13 residues. Amplification of TCR beta CDR3 regions was performed using RNA transcripts as template. The HTBI primer set served for first-round RT-PCR of the TCR CDR3. TCRdb itself ran the multiplex PCR reads through MiXCR, one entry per CDR3 protein. The sample yields about 640,000 distinct CDR3 sequences, 45% seen once. In making diagnoses, clinical symptoms, serum thyroxine and TRAb, thyroid ultrasound and orbital computed tomography were all used. The data belong to a study of T cells in Graves' hyperthyroidism and ophthalmopathy.

The clonotype was recovered from an adult man with Graves' disease, either hyperthyroidism or ophthalmopathy (not recorded which). The chain carries TRBV20-1 and TRBJ1-4, with D uncertain. Material: peripheral blood or thyroid tissue (not recorded which). The CDR3 DNA reads TGCAGTGCTAGAGACAGGTTGAATGAAAAACTGTTTTTT. Protein sequence: CSARDRLNEKLFF.